The clone carrying this T cell receptor (beta chain) has just a few counts. The antigen is unknown. The data were taken from a study of response to subunit inactivated influenza vaccine. General study findings and limits: The authors offered the suggestion that each seasonal influenza vaccination recruits few new T cells.

TCRdb re-called the RT-PCR reads through MiXCR, storing one row per CDR3 protein. The table includes 560,000 or so distinct CDR3 sequences, under 9% detected once. CDR3 length equals 14 residues. Germline CDR1 reads SGHTA; CDR2 reads FQGNSA. Trimming pared 5 bases from V and 3 bases from J, leaving 14 bases between. The V and J genes are TRBV7-2 and TRBJ2-7, with a possible D match to TRBD2 (6 bases). This specimen was PBMCs from blood, taken roughly 24 months after vaccination. The TCR comes from a man aged 50 to 75 who received an inactivated influenza vaccine. CDR3 protein: CASSRSRGYYEQYF. The CDR3, as DNA: TGTGCCAGCAGCCGCTCGCGGGGATACTACGAGCAGTACTTC.